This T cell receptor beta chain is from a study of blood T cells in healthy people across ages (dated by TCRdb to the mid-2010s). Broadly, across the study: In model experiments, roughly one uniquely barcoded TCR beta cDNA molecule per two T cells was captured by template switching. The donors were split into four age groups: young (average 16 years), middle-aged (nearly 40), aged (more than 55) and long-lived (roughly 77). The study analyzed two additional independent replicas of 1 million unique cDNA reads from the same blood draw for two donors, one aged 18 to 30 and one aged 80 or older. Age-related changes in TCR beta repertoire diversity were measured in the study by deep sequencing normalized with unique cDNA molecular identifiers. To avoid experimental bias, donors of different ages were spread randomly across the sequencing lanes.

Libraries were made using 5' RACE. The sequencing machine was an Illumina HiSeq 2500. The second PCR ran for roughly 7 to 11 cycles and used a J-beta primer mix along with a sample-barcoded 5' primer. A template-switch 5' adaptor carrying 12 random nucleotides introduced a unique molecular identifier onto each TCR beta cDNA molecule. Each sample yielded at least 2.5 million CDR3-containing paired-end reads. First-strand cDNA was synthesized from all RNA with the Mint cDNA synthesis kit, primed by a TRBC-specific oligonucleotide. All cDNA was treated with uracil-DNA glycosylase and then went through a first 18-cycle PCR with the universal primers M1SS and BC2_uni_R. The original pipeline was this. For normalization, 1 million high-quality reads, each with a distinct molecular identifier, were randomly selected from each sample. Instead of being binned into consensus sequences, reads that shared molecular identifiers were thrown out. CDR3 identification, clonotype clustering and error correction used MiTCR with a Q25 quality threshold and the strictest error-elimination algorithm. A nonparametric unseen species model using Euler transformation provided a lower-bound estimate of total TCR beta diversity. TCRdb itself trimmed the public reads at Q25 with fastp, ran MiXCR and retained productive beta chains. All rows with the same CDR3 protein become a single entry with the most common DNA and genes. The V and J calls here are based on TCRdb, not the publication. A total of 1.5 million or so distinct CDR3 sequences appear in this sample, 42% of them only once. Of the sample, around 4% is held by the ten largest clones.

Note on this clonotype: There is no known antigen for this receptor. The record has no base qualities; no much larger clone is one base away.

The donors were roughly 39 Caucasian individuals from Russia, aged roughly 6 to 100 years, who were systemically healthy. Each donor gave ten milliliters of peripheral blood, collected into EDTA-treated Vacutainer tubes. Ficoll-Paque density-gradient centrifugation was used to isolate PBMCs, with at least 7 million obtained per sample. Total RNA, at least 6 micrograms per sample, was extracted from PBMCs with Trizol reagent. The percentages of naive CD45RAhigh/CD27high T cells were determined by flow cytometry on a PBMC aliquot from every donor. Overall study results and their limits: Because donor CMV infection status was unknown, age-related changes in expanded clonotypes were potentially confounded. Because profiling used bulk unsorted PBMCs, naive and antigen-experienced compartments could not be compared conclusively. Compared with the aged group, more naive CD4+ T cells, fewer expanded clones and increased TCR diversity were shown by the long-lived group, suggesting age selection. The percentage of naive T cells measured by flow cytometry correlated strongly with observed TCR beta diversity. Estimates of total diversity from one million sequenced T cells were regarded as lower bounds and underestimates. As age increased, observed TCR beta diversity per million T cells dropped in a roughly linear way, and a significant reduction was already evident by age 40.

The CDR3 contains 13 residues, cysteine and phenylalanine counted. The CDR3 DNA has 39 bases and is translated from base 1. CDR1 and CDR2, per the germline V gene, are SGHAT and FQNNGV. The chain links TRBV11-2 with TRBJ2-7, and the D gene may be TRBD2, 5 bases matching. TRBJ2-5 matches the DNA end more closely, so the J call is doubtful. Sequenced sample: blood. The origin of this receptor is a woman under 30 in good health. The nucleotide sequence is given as TGTGCCAGCAGCCCCCTGGGGAGTCCGACCCAGTACTTC. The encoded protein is CASSPLGSPTQYF.